Described below is a single T cell receptor (beta chain) sequence and its context. Sequenced by immunoSEQ multiplex PCR; TCRdb stores in-frame clones only, minus some. The repertoire has 25,000 to 30,000 clones, 80% to 90% of them found once; the top ten carry 3.5%. The record originates from a study of blood T cell repertoires in COVID-19. CDR3 length: 15 amino acids. Germline V gene lookup returns CDR1 SEHNR and CDR2 FQNEAQ (reference sequence). After removal of 1 base from V and 2 bases from J, the junction contained 2 bases not matched to a gene. This TCR was sampled from a human donor in a cohort sampled during active COVID-19. The chain employs TRBV7-9 and TRBJ2-5, with 9 nucleotides matching TRBD1. Sequenced input: peripheral blood. CDR3 residues: CASSLGDRVQETQYF. DNA for the CDR3: TGTGCCAGCAGCTTAGGGGACAGGGTGCAAGAGACCCAGTACTTC. The whole variable domain, remainder taken from reference TRBV7-9 and TRBJ2-5, is DTGVSQNPRHKITKRGQNVTFRCDPISEHNRLYWYRQTLGQGPEFLTYFQNEAQLEKSRLLSDRFSAERPKGSFSTLEIQRTEQGDSAMYLCASSLGDRVQETQYFGPGTRLLVL.